Here is one TCR beta chain with its context. In the PCR, 60 Vbeta and 13 Jbeta primers were used. TCRdb's table, derived via immunoSEQ multiplex PCR, lists solely in-frame clones and lacks some. The sample shows 150,000 to 200,000 clones, about 88% of them seen only once. The data are from a study of cytomegalovirus exposure and HLA in healthy donors. Sequencing was performed on PBMCs. This sequence was found in a girl under three years old in good health and CMV-seronegative.

The CDR3, as DNA: TGTGCCAGCAGCGCTCGGGGGGCGAACACCGGGGAGCTGTTTTTT. This codes for CASSARGANTGELFF. The chain recombines TRBV9 with TRBJ2-2; TRBD2 agrees at 7 bases. Germline lookup yields CDR1 SGDLS and CDR2 YYNGEE. V trimming: 3 bases; J trimming: 0 bases; junction bases outside the gene matches: 2. The CDR3 sequence is 15 residues long.